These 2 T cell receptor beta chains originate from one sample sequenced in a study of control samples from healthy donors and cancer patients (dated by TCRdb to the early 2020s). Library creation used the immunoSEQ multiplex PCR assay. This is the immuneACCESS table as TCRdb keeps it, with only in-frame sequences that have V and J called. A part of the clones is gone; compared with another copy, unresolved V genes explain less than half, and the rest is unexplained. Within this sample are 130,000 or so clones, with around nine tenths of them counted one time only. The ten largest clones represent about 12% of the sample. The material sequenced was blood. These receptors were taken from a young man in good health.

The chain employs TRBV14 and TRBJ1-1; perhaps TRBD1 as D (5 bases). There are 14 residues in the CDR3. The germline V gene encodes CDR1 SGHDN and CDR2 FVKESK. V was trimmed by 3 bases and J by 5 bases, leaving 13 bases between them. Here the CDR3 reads CASSQGLAGTEAFF. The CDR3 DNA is TGTGCCAGCAGCCAGGGACTTGCAGGAACTGAAGCTTTCTTT.

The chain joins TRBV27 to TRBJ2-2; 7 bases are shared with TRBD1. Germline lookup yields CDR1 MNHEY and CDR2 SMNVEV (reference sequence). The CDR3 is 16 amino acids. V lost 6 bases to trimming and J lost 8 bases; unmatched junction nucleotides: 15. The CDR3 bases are TGTGCCAGCAGGAGGGGGTACCAGGGGGTCCAGGGGGAGCTGTTTTTT. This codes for CASRRGYQGVQGELFF.